The rows below give T cell receptor beta chains drawn from one sample of a study of cytomegalovirus exposure and HLA in healthy donors. The protocol was immunoSEQ multiplex PCR, while the TCRdb copy is restricted to in-frame clones and leaves out a portion. The sample shows over 150,000 clones, roughly 81% of them seen only once. Sequenced: PBMCs. The source of these receptors is a woman in her fifties or sixties in good health and CMV-seronegative. Each CDR3 is given with its conserved first and last residue. A D gene is named only where the DNA matches it firmly. Size values are once, few and many counts, or a class for expanded clones, and some rows have none.

TRBV27	.	.	TRBJ2-5	CASSLGGIQETQYF	TGTGCCAGCAGTTTAGGGGGGATCCAAGAGACCCAGTACTTC
TRBV5-6	.	.	TRBJ1-5	CASSLGSGVQPQHF	TGTGCCAGCAGCTTGGGATCAGGGGTTCAGCCCCAGCATTTT
TRBV18	TRBD2	once	TRBJ2-1	CASSPRTSGSLNNEQFF	TGTGCCAGCTCACCACGAACTAGCGGGAGCTTGAACAATGAGCAGTTCTTC
TRBV5-1	TRBD2	.	TRBJ2-3	CASRAGTSVDTQYF	TGCGCCAGCAGGGCCGGGACTAGCGTCGATACGCAGTATTTT
TRBV7-8	TRBD1	.	TRBJ1-1	CASSLVSGGLNTEAFF	TGTGCCAGCAGCTTAGTCTCAGGGGGTCTGAACACTGAAGCTTTCTTT
TRBV5-1	TRBD1	.	TRBJ1-1	CASLPGTGGFLSTEAFF	TGCGCCAGCTTACCCGGGACAGGGGGTTTTTTGAGCACTGAAGCTTTCTTT
TRBV13	TRBD2	.	TRBJ2-1	CASSFSRGRLAGGNEQFF	TGTGCCAGCAGCTTTAGCAGGGGTCGGCTAGCGGGGGGAAATGAGCAGTTCTTC
TRBV5-1	.	.	TRBJ1-2	CASTSGQAPYGYTF	TGCGCCAGCACCTCGGGACAAGCCCCTTATGGCTACACCTTC
TRBV7-2	.	.	TRBJ2-6	CASSLIVRGSGANVLTF	TGTGCCAGCAGCTTAATAGTACGAGGATCTGGGGCCAACGTCCTGACTTTC
TRBV6-4	TRBD2	once	TRBJ2-7	CASTDLGTRQAESSYEQYF	TGTGCCAGCACCGACCTCGGGACTAGACAGGCCGAGAGCTCCTACGAGCAGTACTTC
TRBV9	.	.	TRBJ2-1	CASSARGNEQFF	TGTGCCAGCAGCGCACGAGGGAATGAGCAGTTCTTC
TRBV7-8	.	.	TRBJ2-7	CASSHTSSHEQYF	TGTGCCAGCAGCCATACTAGCTCCCACGAGCAGTACTTC
TRBV4-1	.	.	TRBJ2-5	CASSQEPGWETQYF	TGCGCCAGCAGCCAAGAGCCGGGGTGGGAGACCCAGTACTTC
TRBV7-6	.	.	TRBJ2-2	CASSFGDTNTGELFF	TGTGCCAGCAGCTTCGGGGACACGAACACCGGGGAGCTGTTTTTT